The following is a T cell receptor beta chain sequence with its context. These data belong to a study of blood T cell repertoires in COVID-19. Germline-derived CDR1 and CDR2 are SEHNR and FQNEAQ (reference sequence). V trimming: 5 bases; J trimming: 5 bases; junction bases outside the gene matches: 10. The CDR3 contains 15 residues. In the authors' methods: Quantification of nucleated cells was approximated via reference gene primer amplification. Profiling relied on immunoSEQ multiplex PCR, and the TCRdb table lists in-frame clones only, not all of them. V, J and clone size derive from that table, while D and trimming were established from the DNA sequence. Seen here are some 100,000 clones, 88% observed once, and the top ten hold 4.8%.

The sample taken for sequencing was peripheral blood. This chain links TRBV7-9 with TRBJ1-1; 8 nucleotides agree with TRBD1. The clonotype was recovered from a woman aged 80 or over with active COVID-19. CDR3 coding DNA: TGTGCCAGCAGCGGCAGGTACAGGGGGGAAACTGAAGCTTTCTTT. It codes for CASSGRYRGETEAFF.